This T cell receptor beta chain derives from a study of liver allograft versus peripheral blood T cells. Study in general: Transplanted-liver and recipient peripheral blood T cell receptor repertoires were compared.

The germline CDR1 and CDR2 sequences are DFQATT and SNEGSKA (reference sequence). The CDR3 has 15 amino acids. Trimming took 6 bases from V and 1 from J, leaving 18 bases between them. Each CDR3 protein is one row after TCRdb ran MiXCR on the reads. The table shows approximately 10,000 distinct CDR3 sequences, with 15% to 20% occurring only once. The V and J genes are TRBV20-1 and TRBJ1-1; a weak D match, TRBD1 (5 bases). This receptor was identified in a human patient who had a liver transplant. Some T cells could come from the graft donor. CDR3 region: CSAGRTSSRNTEAFF. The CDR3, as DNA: TGCAGTGCAGGCAGGACATCTTCTCGGAACACTGAAGCTTTCTTT.